This TCR beta chain was recorded in a study of T cell responses to AZD1222 COVID-19 vaccine. Study observations and caveats: Baseline antibody screening turned up just six seropositive AZD1222 recipients. At 160-218 and 743-854, vaccine-associated CD4 TCRs were dominant, and they spanned spike. Within unmutated variant regions lay the reported targets of nearly half of spike-specific TCRs. Repertoire sampling happened only post peak T cell response.

The repertoire was sequenced with immunoSEQ multiplex PCR; TCRdb's copy has only in-frame clones and lacks some. The table lists approximately 130,000 clones, around 90% of them singletons. Germline assignment: CDR1 KGHDR and CDR2 SFDVKD. This CDR3 spans 15 amino acids. The V segment lost 4 bases and the J segment 5 bases; nucleotides outside the gene matches: 7. As for this clone: No antigen is known for it.

The TCR sequence derives from an adult who received the MenACWY meningococcal vaccine as a control. The chain is built from TRBV24-1 and TRBJ1-5; TRBD1 matches at 7 bases. Sequencing used peripheral blood, obtained 28 days after the second dose of the MenACWY control vaccine. CDR3 nucleotide sequence: TGTGCCACCAGTGAAGAACAGGGGCCGCATCAGCCCCAGCATTTT. Residues: CATSEEQGPHQPQHF.